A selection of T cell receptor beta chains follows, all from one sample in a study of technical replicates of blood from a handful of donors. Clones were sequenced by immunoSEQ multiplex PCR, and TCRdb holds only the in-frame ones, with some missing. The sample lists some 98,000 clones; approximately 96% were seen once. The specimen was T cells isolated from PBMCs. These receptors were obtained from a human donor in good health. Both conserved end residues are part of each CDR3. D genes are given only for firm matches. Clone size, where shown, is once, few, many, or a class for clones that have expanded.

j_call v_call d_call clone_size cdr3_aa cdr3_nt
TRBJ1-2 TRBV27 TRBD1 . CASSTHDRVEGYTF TGTGCCAGCAGTACACACGACAGGGTAGAAGGCTACACCTTC
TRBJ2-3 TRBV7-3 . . CASSSGLSTDTQYF TGTGCCAGCAGCTCTGGACTAAGCACAGATACGCAGTATTTT
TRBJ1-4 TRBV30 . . CAWSARVFNEKLFF TGTGCCTGGAGTGCGCGGGTCTTTAATGAAAAACTGTTTTTT
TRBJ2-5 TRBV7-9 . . CASSGLTETQYF TGTGCCAGCAGCGGCCTCACAGAGACCCAGTACTTC
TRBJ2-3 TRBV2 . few CASSYSYTDTQYF TGTGCCAGCAGTTACAGTTACACAGATACGCAGTATTTT
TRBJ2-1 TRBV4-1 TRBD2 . CASRGVGLARWGEQFF TGCGCCAGCAGAGGCGTGGGACTAGCTCGGTGGGGTGAGCAGTTCTTC
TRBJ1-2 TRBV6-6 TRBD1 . CASSPPGQGYGYTF TGTGCCAGCAGTCCACCGGGACAGGGGTATGGCTACACCTTC
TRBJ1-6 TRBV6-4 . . CASSAGDLLDSPLHF TGTGCCAGCAGTGCAGGGGACCTTTTAGATTCACCCCTCCACTTT
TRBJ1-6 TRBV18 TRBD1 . CASSRGQGNSPLHF TGTGCCAGCTCACGGGGACAGGGAAATTCACCCCTCCACTTT
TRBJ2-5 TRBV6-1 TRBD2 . CASSAAGAETQYF TGTGCCAGCAGTGCAGCGGGGGCAGAGACCCAGTACTTC
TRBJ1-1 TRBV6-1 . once CASSESKWGGAWTEAFF TGTGCCAGCAGTGAAAGCAAATGGGGGGGGGCTTGGACTGAAGCTTTCTTT
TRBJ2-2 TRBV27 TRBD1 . CASRDRAFGELFF TGTGCCAGCCGGGACAGGGCTTTCGGGGAGCTGTTTTTT
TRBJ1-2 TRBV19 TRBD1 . CASSIRGRGYNYGYTF TGTGCCAGTAGTATAAGGGGGCGAGGCTATAACTATGGCTACACCTTC
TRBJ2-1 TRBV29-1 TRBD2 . CSQQGLAGGPANEQFF TGCAGCCAACAAGGACTAGCGGGAGGGCCTGCAAATGAGCAGTTCTTC
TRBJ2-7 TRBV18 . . CASSPGGDEQYF TGTGCCAGCTCACCCGGCGGGGACGAGCAGTACTTC
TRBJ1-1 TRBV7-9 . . CASSSQGPRDTEAFF TGTGCCAGCAGCTCACAGGGCCCGAGGGACACTGAAGCTTTCTTT
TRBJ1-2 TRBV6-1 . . CASSGSTTPYYGYTF TGTGCCAGCAGTGGTTCGACAACGCCCTACTATGGCTACACCTTC
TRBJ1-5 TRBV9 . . CASSVGQANQPQHF TGTGCCAGCAGCGTAGGTCAGGCGAATCAGCCCCAGCATTTT
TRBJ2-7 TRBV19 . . CASSGTASYEQYF TGTGCCAGTAGCGGGACTGCATCCTACGAGCAGTACTTC
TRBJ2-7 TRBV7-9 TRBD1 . CASSFGTGSYEQYF TGTGCCAGCAGCTTTGGGACAGGGTCCTACGAGCAGTACTTC
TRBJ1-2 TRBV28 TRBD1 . CASSLTGTGYGYTF TGTGCCAGCAGTTTGACCGGGACAGGCTATGGCTACACCTTC
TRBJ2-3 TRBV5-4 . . CASSPFQGGAADTQYF TGTGCCAGCAGCCCGTTCCAGGGAGGTGCAGCAGATACGCAGTATTTT
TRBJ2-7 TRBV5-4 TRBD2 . CASSLVSSGSYEQYF TGTGCCAGCAGCTTGGTCTCTAGCGGCTCCTACGAGCAGTACTTC
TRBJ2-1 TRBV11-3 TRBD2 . CASSLEWGSTSGSGEQFF TGTGCCAGCAGCTTAGAGTGGGGATCTACTAGCGGGAGCGGTGAGCAGTTCTTC
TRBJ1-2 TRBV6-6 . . CASSSPWRKSNYGYTF TGTGCCAGCAGTTCCCCGTGGAGGAAGTCTAACTATGGCTACACCTTC